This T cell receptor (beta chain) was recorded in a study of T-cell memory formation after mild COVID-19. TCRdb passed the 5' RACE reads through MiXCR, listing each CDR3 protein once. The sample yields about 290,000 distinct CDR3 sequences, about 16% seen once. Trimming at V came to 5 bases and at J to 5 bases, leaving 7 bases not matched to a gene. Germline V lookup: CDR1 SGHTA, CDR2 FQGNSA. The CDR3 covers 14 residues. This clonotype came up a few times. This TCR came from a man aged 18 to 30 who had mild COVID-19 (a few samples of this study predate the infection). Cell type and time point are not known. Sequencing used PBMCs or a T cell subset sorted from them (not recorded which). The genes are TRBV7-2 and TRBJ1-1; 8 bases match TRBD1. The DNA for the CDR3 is TGTGCCAGCAGCCGACAGGGGAGGGATACTGAAGCTTTCTTT. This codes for CASSRQGRDTEAFF.